This T cell receptor beta chain was found in a study of T cells after posttransplantation cyclophosphamide. Overall study findings and caveats: TRB overlap between skin or GI tissue T cells and blood was limited. After PTCy, TRB diversity resembled that of CNI/methotrexate controls. Donor-recipient repertoire similarity was low at 1-2 months, rising over year one.

A remark on this clone: No antigen is known for it.

This CDR3 has 13 amino acids. Looked up from germline, CDR1 is LGHNA and CDR2 is YNFKEQ. V shed 0 bases and J shed 10 bases, with 12 bases lying between them. Clones were read by immunoSEQ multiplex PCR, and TCRdb kept only the in-frame ones, dropping some. The sample includes around 20,000 clones, over 80% of them seen just once. The related graft donor's blood sample was taken on the day of bone marrow donation. This receptor was obtained from a man under 40 in good health and a related stem cell transplant donor. This sequence joins TRBV4-2 and TRBJ1-1; D gene unclear. Sequencing input: memory CD4+ T cells sorted from blood. Here the CDR3 DNA reads TGTGCCAGCAGCCAAGATCAGAACCGAATAGCTTTCTTT. The encoded protein is CASSQDQNRIAFF.